This paragraph reports one T cell receptor (beta chain). What it binds is not known. TCRdb keeps only in-frame clones here, not all; method: immunoSEQ multiplex PCR. The sample contains about 42,000 clones, about 90% of which appear only once. The source of the sample is a study of OX40 agonist ivuxolimab in advanced cancers. For the study at large: Aged about 23 to 90 with a mean of approximately 57 years, they were around 83% male.

Findings of the study overall: Antigens targeted by the expanded peripheral T cells were not determined. On average, a greater number of expanded clones characterised CD8+ T cells relative to CD4+.

This TCR was recovered from an adult with an advanced solid tumor such as melanoma, head and neck, liver or kidney cancer. Here the sequenced sample was CD4+ or CD8+ T cells sorted from blood, taken in a trial of the OX40 agonist ivuxolimab.

CDR3 DNA sequence: TGTGCCAGCAGCCCGCCGGATCAAGAGACCCAGTACTTC. It specifies CASSPPDQETQYF. The chain carries TRBV7-9 and TRBJ2-5; D remains unclear. Germline CDR1 reads SEHNR; CDR2 reads FQNEAQ (reference sequence). With 5 bases removed from V and 2 bases from J, the gap between germline ends came to 9 bases. This CDR3 comprises 13 residues.